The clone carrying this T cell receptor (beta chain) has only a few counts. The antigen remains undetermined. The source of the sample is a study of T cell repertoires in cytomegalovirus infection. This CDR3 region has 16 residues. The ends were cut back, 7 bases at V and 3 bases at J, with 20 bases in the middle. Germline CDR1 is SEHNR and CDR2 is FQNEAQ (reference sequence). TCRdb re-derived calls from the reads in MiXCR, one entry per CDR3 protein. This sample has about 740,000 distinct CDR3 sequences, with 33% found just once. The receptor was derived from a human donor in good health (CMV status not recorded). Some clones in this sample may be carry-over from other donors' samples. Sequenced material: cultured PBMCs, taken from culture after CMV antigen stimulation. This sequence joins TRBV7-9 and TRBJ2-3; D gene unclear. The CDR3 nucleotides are TGTGCCAGCATCCCGGGTTGGGTTGGCGCAACAGATACGCAGTATTTT. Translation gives CASIPGWVGATDTQYF.